The rows below give T cell receptor beta chains drawn from one sample of a study of shared clonotypes between healthy human individuals. TCRdb's table, derived via immunoSEQ multiplex PCR, lists solely in-frame clones and lacks some. This table holds about 1.5 million clones, 98% found once. Material: naive CD4+ T cells sorted from blood. The receptors here all came from a man in his thirties or forties in good health. The CDR3 runs from the conserved cysteine through the conserved F or W. A D gene is named only where the DNA matches it firmly.

J | D | V | CDR3 | DNA
TRBJ1-4 | TRBD1 | TRBV7-2 | CASSRRTGHPNEKLFF | TGTGCCAGCAGCCGAAGGACAGGGCATCCTAATGAAAAACTGTTTTTT
TRBJ2-6 | . | TRBV9 | CASSVAWYRAEVGTGANVLTF | TGTGCCAGCAGCGTGGCATGGTACAGGGCCGAGGTAGGCACTGGGGCCAACGTCCTGACTTTC
TRBJ2-2 | . | TRBV7-3 | CATGAASELVTGELFF | TGTGCTACGGGGGCCGCTAGCGAACTCGTGACCGGGGAGCTGTTTTTT
TRBJ2-5 | . | TRBV5-6 | CASSLGPQETQYF | TGTGCCAGCAGCCTGGGGCCCCAAGAGACCCAGTACTTC
TRBJ2-5 | . | TRBV4-3 | CASSQDLTYPQETQYF | TGCGCCAGCAGCCAAGATCTTACGTACCCTCAAGAGACCCAGTACTTC
TRBJ2-7 | . | TRBV4-1 | CASSQVDKQYF | TGCGCCAGCAGCCAAGTTGACAAGCAGTACTTC
TRBJ2-7 | . | TRBV2 | CASSEPSALYF | TGTGCCAGCAGTGAACCGTCAGCATTGTACTTC
TRBJ2-7 | . | TRBV5-1 | CASSLTSSSYEQYF | TGCGCCAGCAGCTTGACCAGTAGCTCCTACGAGCAGTACTTC
TRBJ1-1 | . | TRBV6-1 | CASSAVASDTEAFF | TGTGCCAGCAGTGCCGTGGCAAGTGACACTGAAGCTTTCTTT
TRBJ1-1 | . | TRBV18 | CASSQGLNTEAFF | TGTGCCAGCTCACAGGGATTGAACACTGAAGCTTTCTTT
TRBJ2-1 | . | TRBV7-2 | CASSLGWRGRRNEQFF | TGTGCCAGCAGCTTAGGTTGGAGGGGGCGTCGCAATGAGCAGTTCTTC
TRBJ2-2 | . | TRBV2 | CASSVESGSGELFF | TGTGCCAGCAGTGTAGAATCGGGCTCTGGGGAGCTGTTTTTT
TRBJ1-2 | . | TRBV10-2 | CASSESADIYGYTF | TGCGCCAGCAGTGAATCGGCGGATATCTATGGCTACACCTTC